What follows are 19 T cell receptor beta chains derived from one specimen sequenced in a study of T cells in localized non-small cell lung cancer. Method: immunoSEQ multiplex PCR; TCRdb's copy keeps in-frame clones and lacks some. The table includes 20,000 to 25,000 clones, 85% to 90% detected once. This material consisted of PBMCs, taken before any cancer treatment. The receptors shown here come from a man between 40 and 70 years old with stage II squamous cell lung carcinoma.

The sample holds one count of this clone. V gene TRBV27 combines with J gene TRBJ1-1; 10 bases agree with TRBD1. This CDR3 comprises 17 residues. The trim removed 0 bases at V and 5 bases at J, leaving 9 bases unmatched. CDR1 and CDR2 from the germline V gene are MNHEY and SMNVEV (reference sequence). The CDR3 sequence: CASSLSNRGTGVTEAFF. The CDR3 nucleotides are TGTGCCAGCAGTTTATCGAACCGCGGGACAGGGGTTACTGAAGCTTTCTTT.

The chain uses TRBV5-4 and TRBJ2-5; TRBD2 agrees at 11 bases. CDR3 length: 15 residues. Trimming at V came to 2 bases and at J to 5 bases, leaving 5 bases not matched to a gene. Germline CDR1 is SGHNT and CDR2 is YYREEE (reference sequence). CDR3 DNA: TGTGCCAGCAGCTTCTTAGCGGGGGGGGGCGAGACCCAGTACTTC. It codes for CASSFLAGGGETQYF. The full variable domain, its missing parts supplied by reference TRBV5-4 and TRBJ2-5, is ETGVTQSPTHLIKTRGQQVTLRCSSQSGHNTVSWYQQALGQGPQFIFQYYREEENGRGNFPPRFSGLQFPNYSSELNVNALELDDSALYLCASSFLAGGGETQYFGPGTRLLVL.

V and J are TRBV9 and TRBJ2-5; the D gene is possibly TRBD1 (5 bases). Trimming took off 0 bases at V and 5 bases at J, with 17 bases between the two ends. CDR1 is SGDLS and CDR2 is YYNGEE in the germline V gene. This CDR3 is 16 amino acids long. The DNA for the CDR3 is TGTGCCAGCAGCGTAGCCCAGGGAACGGTGGCGGAGACCCAGTACTTC. It translates to CASSVAQGTVAETQYF.

This chain joins TRBV5-4 and TRBJ1-1; weak D call: TRBD1 (5 bases). V lost 2 bases, J lost 0 bases, and 11 bases lay in between. The CDR3 has 15 residues. Germline V gives CDR1 SGHNT, CDR2 YYREEE (reference sequence). The CDR3: CASSFPGTLNTEAFF. As DNA, the CDR3 is TGTGCCAGCAGCTTCCCCGGGACGTTGAACACTGAAGCTTTCTTT.

The CDR3 loop is CATSRDGREGTDTQYF. In DNA, the CDR3 is TGTGCCACCAGCAGAGATGGGCGGGAAGGCACAGATACGCAGTATTTT. The gene calls are TRBV15 and TRBJ2-3; D is possibly TRBD2 (6 bases). Germline CDR1 LNHNV, CDR2 YYDKDF (reference sequence). The CDR3 consists of 16 residues. Trimming shortened V by 0 bases and J by 1 base, and 11 bases separated the two germline ends.

The gene calls are TRBV19 and TRBJ2-1; 9 nucleotides align to TRBD2. From germline, CDR1 is LNHDA and CDR2 SQIVND (reference sequence). The CDR3 spans 18 residues. The junction had 16 bases not matched to a gene; V was cut back by 5 bases and J by 5 bases. The CDR3 region is CASSLTSLAGGAHNEQFF. Written as DNA, the CDR3 is TGTGCCAGTAGTCTAACCTCTCTCGCGGGGGGGGCCCACAATGAGCAGTTCTTC.

This clone was observed once. This chain joins TRBV27 and TRBJ1-5; 8 nucleotides match TRBD1. Unmatched junction bases numbered 3, after V lost 3 bases and J lost 2 bases. The CDR3 length is 15 residues. The germline gives CDR1 MNHEY, CDR2 SMNVEV (reference sequence). The CDR3 nucleotides read TGTGCCAGCAGTTTCCTGGGACAGGGCAATCAGCCCCAGCATTTT. Encoded protein: CASSFLGQGNQPQHF.

The CDR3 here is CASSLGGVGYTF. For the CDR3, the DNA is TGTGCCAGCAGCTTAGGAGGGGTTGGCTACACCTTC. This chain connects TRBV7-9 to TRBJ1-2, with D possibly TRBD1 on 5 matching bases. The CDR3 consists of 12 residues. V dropped 1 base and J dropped 7 bases, with 7 bases sitting between them. The germline gives CDR1 SEHNR, CDR2 FQNEAQ (reference sequence).

The chain combines TRBV5-1 with TRBJ2-5, with 8 nucleotides matching TRBD1. Trimming took 5 bases from V and 3 from J; bases not matched to a gene: 12. Looked up from germline, CDR1 is SGHRS and CDR2 is YFSETQ. This CDR3 comprises 16 residues. The DNA for the CDR3 is TGCGCCAGCAGGCTTGCTCCAGGGGGCTCGGAAGAGACCCAGTACTTC. This translates into CASRLAPGGSEETQYF.

J is TRBJ2-3 and V is TRBV19; tentative D call: TRBD1 (6 bases). V lost 2 bases to trimming and J lost 2 bases, with 14 bases between them. The CDR3 extends over 16 amino acids. Germline CDR1 reads LNHDA; CDR2 reads SQIVND (reference sequence). CDR3 sequence (DNA): TGTGCCAGTAGTATAACCGGACAGCAGTACACAGATACGCAGTATTTT. Protein product: CASSITGQQYTDTQYF.

In the case of this clone: Within the sample, other DNA sequences also encode this same CDR3. The chain recombines TRBV29-1 with TRBJ1-1; D possibly corresponds to TRBD1 (5 bases). Germline V lookup: CDR1 SQVTM, CDR2 ANQGSEA. CDR3 length: 12 amino acids. V lost 3 bases to trimming and J lost 4 bases, with 9 bases between them. CDR3 DNA sequence: TGCAGCGTTGATAGGGACGGCACTGAAGCTTTCTTT. It is translated as CSVDRDGTEAFF.

The genes are TRBV30 and TRBJ2-1, with 7 bases matching TRBD2. V shed 3 bases, J shed 4 bases, and the junction held 12 bases outside the gene matches. This CDR3 spans 16 amino acids. The germline V gene has CDR1 GTSNPN and CDR2 SVGIG (reference sequence). As DNA, the CDR3 is TGTGCCTGGAGCCCCCCGGGAGGCCACCCTTACAATGAGCAGTTCTTC. Its translation: CAWSPPGGHPYNEQFF.

The chain joins TRBV5-4 to TRBJ1-6; 7 nucleotides match TRBD1. V lost 4 bases and J lost 10; bases outside the gene matches: 5. Germline lookup yields CDR1 SGHNT and CDR2 YYREEE (reference sequence). The CDR3 length is 13 residues. The CDR3 spells CASSRQGESPLHF. The CDR3 bases are TGTGCCAGCAGCCGACAGGGCGAATCACCCCTCCACTTT.

The chain uses TRBV6-6 and TRBJ2-1; D unresolved. V dropped 0 bases and J dropped 6 bases, with 6 bases sitting between them. The CDR3 has 13 residues. Germline assignment: CDR1 MNHNY and CDR2 SVGAGI (reference sequence). CDR3 sequence reads: CASSYSTGNEQFF. CDR3 sequence (DNA): TGTGCCAGCAGTTACTCTACGGGCAATGAGCAGTTCTTC.

V and J are TRBV5-1 and TRBJ1-2; TRBD1 agrees at 7 bases. Germline assignment: CDR1 SGHRS and CDR2 YFSETQ. With V trimmed by 2 bases and J by 8 bases, 3 bases remained unmatched. The CDR3 length is 12 residues. The CDR3 region is CASSFDRVGYTF. The CDR3 DNA is TGCGCCAGCAGCTTCGACAGGGTCGGCTACACCTTC.

This chain joins TRBV5-5 and TRBJ2-7; no definite D call. The CDR3 spans 13 residues. The V gene's germline CDR1 is SGHKS and CDR2 YYEKEE (reference sequence). Trimming pared 2 bases from V and 3 bases from J, leaving 9 bases between. This chain's CDR3 is CASSFAPYYEQYF. The DNA for the CDR3 is TGTGCCAGCAGCTTCGCACCCTACTACGAGCAGTACTTC.

The V call is TRBV30, the J call TRBJ1-1, with 9 bases that match TRBD1. Germline assignment: CDR1 GTSNPN and CDR2 SVGIG (reference sequence). The junction had 8 bases not matched to a gene; V was cut back by 2 bases and J by 4 bases. CDR3 size: 15 residues. CDR3: CAWSRQSTGGTEAFF. In DNA form, the CDR3 reads TGTGCCTGGAGTAGACAATCGACAGGGGGCACTGAAGCTTTCTTT.

V is TRBV28 and J is TRBJ2-1; TRBD2 matches at 9 bases. Germline V gene data show CDR1 as MDHEN and CDR2 as SYDVKM. This CDR3 has 15 amino acids. V was clipped by 5 bases and J by 5 bases; unmatched bases: 7. CDR3 amino acids: CASSETSGRHNEQFF. DNA of the CDR3: TGTGCCAGCAGTGAGACTAGCGGTCGACACAATGAGCAGTTCTTC.

The chain recombines TRBV25-1 with TRBJ2-3; the D gene is possibly TRBD2 (6 bases). This CDR3 is built from 15 residues. Germline assignment: CDR1 MGHDK and CDR2 SYGVNS. V was shortened by 4 bases and J by 2 bases, with 13 bases between the two germline ends. DNA for the CDR3: TGTGCCAGCAGTGGGCGGGATCCGCCCACAGATACGCAGTATTTT. Protein product: CASSGRDPPTDTQYF.